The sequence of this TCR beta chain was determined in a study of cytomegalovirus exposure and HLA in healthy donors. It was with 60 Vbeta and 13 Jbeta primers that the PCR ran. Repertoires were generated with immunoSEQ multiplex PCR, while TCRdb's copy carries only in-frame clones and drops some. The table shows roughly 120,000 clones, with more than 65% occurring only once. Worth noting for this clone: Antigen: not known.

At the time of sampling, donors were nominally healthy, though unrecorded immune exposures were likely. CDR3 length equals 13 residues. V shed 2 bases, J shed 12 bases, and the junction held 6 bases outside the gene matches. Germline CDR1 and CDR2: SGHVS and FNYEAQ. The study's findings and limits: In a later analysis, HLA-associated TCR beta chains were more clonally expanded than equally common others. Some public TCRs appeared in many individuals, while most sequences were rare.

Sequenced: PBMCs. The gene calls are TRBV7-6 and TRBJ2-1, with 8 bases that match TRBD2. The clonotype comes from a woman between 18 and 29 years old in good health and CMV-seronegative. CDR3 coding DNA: TGTGCCAGCAGCTTATCCAGCGGGAGAGGGCAGTTCTTC. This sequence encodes CASSLSSGRGQFF.